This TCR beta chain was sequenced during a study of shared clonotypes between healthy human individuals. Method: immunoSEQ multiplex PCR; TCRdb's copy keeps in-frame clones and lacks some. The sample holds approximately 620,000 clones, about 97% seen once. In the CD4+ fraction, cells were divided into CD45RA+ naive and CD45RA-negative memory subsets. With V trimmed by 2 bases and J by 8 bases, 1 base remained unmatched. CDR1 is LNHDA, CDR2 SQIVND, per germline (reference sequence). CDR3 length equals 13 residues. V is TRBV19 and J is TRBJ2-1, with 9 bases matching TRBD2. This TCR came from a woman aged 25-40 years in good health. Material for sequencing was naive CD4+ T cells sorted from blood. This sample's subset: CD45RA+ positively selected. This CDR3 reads CASSITSGYEQFF. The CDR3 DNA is TGTGCCAGTAGTATAACTAGCGGGTATGAGCAGTTCTTC.